The next 2 T cell receptor beta chains were all read from a single sample in a study of identical twins' blood T cells. A single record per CDR3 protein comes from TCRdb applying MiXCR to the 5' RACE reads. The data contain about 370,000 distinct CDR3 sequences, more than 25% of them singletons. Material: PBMCs. The receptors were gathered from a woman aged 18-49 years in good health.

The sample holds a few counts of this clonotype. The V and J genes are TRBV6-5 and TRBJ1-1, with 8 nucleotides matching TRBD1. The CDR3 consists of 16 residues. Germline CDR1 and CDR2: MNHEY and SVGAGI. V dropped 6 bases and J dropped 5; count of bases not matched to a gene: 14. CDR3 sequence reads: CASSHLFRGPRTEAFF. The CDR3 DNA follows: TGTGCCAGCAGCCACTTATTCAGGGGGCCGCGAACTGAAGCTTTCTTT.

The chain couples TRBV5-1 to TRBJ1-1, with 8 bases aligning to TRBD1. V was clipped by 5 bases and J by 12 bases; unmatched bases: 12. The CDR3 is made up of 13 amino acids. Germline V gives CDR1 SGHRS, CDR2 YFSETQ. The CDR3 loop is CASSYIPGGISFF. The DNA for the CDR3 is TGCGCCAGCAGTTACATACCAGGGGGCATATCTTTCTTT.